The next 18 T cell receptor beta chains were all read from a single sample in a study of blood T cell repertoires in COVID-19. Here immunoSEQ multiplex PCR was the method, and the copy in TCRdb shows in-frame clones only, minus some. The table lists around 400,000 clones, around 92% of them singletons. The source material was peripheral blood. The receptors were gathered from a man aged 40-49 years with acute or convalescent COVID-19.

CDR3 in amino acids: CASSKDSPSGSNQPQHF. As DNA, the CDR3 is TGTGCCAGCAGCAAAGACTCGCCTTCCGGGAGCAATCAGCCCCAGCATTTT. The gene calls are TRBV21-1 and TRBJ1-5. TRBV21-1 is tagged as a pseudogene. The CDR3 has 17 amino acids.

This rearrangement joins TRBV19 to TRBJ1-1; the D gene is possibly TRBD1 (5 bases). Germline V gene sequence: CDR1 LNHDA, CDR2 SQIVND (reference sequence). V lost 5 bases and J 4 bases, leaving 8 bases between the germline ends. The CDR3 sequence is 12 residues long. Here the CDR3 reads CASSWRGTEAFF. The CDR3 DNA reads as TGTGCCAGTAGTTGGAGGGGCACTGAAGCTTTCTTT.

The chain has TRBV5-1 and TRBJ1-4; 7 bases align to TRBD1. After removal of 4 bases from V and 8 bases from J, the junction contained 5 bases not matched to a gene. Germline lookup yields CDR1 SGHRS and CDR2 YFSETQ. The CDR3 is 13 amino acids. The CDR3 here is CASSPGTAEKLFF. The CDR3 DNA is TGCGCCAGCAGCCCCGGGACAGCGGAAAAACTGTTTTTT.

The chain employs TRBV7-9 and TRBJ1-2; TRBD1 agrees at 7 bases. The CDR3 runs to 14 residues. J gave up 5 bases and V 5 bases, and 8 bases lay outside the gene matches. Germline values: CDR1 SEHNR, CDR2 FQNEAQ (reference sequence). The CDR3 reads CASSPYPRGYGYTF. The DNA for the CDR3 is TGTGCCAGCAGCCCCTACCCCAGGGGGTATGGCTACACCTTC.

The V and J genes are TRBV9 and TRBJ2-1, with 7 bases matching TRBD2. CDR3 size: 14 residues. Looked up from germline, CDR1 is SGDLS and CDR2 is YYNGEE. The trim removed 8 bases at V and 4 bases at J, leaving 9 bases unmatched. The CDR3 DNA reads TGTGCCAGTAACGCGGGAGTTTCGTACAATGAGCAGTTCTTC. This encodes CASNAGVSYNEQFF.

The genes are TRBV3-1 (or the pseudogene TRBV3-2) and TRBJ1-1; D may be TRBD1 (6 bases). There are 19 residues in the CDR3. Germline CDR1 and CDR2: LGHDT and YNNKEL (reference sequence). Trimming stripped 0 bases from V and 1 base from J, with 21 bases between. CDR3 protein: CASSQDPAGDIVGNTEAFF. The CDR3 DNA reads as TGTGCCAGCAGCCAAGACCCAGCAGGGGATATAGTCGGGAACACTGAAGCTTTCTTT.

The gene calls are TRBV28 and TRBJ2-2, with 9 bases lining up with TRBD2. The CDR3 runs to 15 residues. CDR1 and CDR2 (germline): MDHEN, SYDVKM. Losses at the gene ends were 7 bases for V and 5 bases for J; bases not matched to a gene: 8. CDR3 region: CASTLSGGWTGELFF. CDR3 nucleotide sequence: TGTGCCAGCACTCTTAGCGGGGGCTGGACCGGGGAGCTGTTTTTT. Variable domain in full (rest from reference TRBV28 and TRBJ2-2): DVKVTQSSRYLVKRTGEKVFLECVQDMDHENMFWYRQDPGLGLRLIYFSYDVKMKEKGDIPEGYSVSREKKERFSLILESASTNQTSMYLCASTLSGGWTGELFFGEGSRLTVL.

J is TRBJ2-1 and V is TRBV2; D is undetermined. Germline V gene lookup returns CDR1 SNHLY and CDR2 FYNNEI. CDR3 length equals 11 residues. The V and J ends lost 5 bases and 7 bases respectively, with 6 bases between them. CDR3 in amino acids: CASSLTNEQFF. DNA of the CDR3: TGTGCCAGCAGTTTGACTAATGAGCAGTTCTTC.

DNA for the CDR3: TGTGCCAGCAGCGCGGGATGGAACTACGAGCAGTACTTC. Translated, it gives CASSAGWNYEQYF. The chain combines TRBV5-4 with TRBJ2-7; D possibly corresponds to TRBD2 (6 bases). Germline CDR1 and CDR2: SGHNT and YYREEE (reference sequence). Trimming shortened V by 4 bases and J by 3 bases, and 11 bases separated the two germline ends. The CDR3 spans 13 residues. The entire variable domain, with the rest obtained from reference TRBV5-4 and TRBJ2-7, is as follows: ETGVTQSPTHLIKTRGQQVTLRCSSQSGHNTVSWYQQALGQGPQFIFQYYREEENGRGNFPPRFSGLQFPNYSSELNVNALELDDSALYLCASSAGWNYEQYFGPGTRLTVT.

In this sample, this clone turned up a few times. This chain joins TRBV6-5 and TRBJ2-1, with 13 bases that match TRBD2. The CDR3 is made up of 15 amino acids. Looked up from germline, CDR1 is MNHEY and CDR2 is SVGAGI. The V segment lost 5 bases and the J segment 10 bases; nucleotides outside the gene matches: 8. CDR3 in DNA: TGTGCCAGCAGTAAACTAGCGGGAGGGGCTCACGAGCAGTTCTTC. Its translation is CASSKLAGGAHEQFF.

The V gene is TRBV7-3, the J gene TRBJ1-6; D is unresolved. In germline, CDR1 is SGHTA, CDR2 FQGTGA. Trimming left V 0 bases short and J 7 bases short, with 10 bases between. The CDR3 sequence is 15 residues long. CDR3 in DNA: TGTGCCAGCAGCTTAACTCAGATGGAGAATTCACCCCTCCACTTT. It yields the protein CASSLTQMENSPLHF.

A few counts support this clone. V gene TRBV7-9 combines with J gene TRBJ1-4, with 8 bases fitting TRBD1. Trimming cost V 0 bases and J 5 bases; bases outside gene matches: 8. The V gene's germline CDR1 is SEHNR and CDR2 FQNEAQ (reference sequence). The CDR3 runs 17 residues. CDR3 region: CASSLARGRGVNEKLFF. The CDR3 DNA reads TGTGCCAGCAGCTTAGCCAGGGGGCGCGGGGTCAATGAAAAACTGTTTTTT.

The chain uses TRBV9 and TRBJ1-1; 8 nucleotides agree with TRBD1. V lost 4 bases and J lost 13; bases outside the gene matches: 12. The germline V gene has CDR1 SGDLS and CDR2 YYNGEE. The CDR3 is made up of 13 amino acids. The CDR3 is CASSPTLGGTGFF. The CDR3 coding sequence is TGTGCCAGCAGCCCAACCCTAGGGGGGACAGGTTTCTTT.

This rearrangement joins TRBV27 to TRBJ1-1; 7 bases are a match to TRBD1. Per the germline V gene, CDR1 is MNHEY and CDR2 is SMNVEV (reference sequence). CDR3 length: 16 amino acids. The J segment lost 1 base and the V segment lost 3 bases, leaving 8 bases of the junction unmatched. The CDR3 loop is CASSFRDRPSNTEAFF. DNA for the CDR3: TGTGCCAGCAGTTTCCGGGACAGACCTTCGAACACTGAAGCTTTCTTT.

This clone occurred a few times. The CDR3 here is CASSRLIALGGYGYTF. The CDR3 bases are TGTGCCAGTAGCCGCCTGATAGCCCTCGGGGGCTATGGCTACACCTTC. V is TRBV19 and J is TRBJ1-2; D perhaps matches TRBD1 (5 bases). This CDR3 has 16 residues. Trimming shortened V by 6 bases and J by 4 bases, and 21 bases separated the two germline ends. CDR1 is LNHDA, CDR2 SQIVND, per germline (reference sequence).

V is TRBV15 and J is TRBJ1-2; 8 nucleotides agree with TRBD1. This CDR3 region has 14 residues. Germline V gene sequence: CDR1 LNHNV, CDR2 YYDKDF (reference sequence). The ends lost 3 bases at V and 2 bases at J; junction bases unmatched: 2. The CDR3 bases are TGTGCCACCAGCAGGAGACAGGGGAACTATGGCTACACCTTC. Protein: CATSRRQGNYGYTF.

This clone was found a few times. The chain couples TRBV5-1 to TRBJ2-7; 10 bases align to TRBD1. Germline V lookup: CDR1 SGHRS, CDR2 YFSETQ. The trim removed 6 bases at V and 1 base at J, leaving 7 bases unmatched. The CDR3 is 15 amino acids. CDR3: CASNSGQGGSYEQYF. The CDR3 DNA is TGCGCCAGCAACTCCGGACAGGGGGGATCCTACGAGCAGTACTTC.

CDR3 in DNA: TGTGCCAGCAGCGCTAGCTTCGGCGCAGATACGCAGTATTTT. Translating it yields CASSASFGADTQYF. The V call is TRBV9, the J call TRBJ2-3, with TRBD2 as a possible D gene (5 bases). From germline, CDR1 is SGDLS and CDR2 YYNGEE. This CDR3 contains 14 residues. Trimming pared 3 bases from V and 4 bases from J, leaving 12 bases between.